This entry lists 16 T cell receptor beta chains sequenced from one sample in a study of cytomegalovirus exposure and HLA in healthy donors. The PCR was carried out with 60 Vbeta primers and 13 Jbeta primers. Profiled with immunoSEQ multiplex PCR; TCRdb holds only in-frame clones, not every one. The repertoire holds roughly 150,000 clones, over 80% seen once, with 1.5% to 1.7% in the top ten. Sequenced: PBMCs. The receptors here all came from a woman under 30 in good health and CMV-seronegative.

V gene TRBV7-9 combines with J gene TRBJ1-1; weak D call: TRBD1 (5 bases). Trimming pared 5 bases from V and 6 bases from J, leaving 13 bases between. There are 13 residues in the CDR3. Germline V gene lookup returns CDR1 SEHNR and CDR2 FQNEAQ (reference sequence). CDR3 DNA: TGTGCCAGCAGCCAAACAGGTCCCCCTGAAGCTTTCTTT. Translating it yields CASSQTGPPEAFF.

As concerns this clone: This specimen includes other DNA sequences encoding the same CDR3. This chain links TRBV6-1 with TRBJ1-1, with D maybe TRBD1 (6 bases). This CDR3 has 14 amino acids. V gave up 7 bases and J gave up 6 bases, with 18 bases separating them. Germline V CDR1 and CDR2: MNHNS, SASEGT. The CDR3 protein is CASMGTGGLAEAFF. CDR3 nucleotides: TGTGCCAGCATGGGGACGGGGGGCCTGGCTGAAGCTTTCTTT.

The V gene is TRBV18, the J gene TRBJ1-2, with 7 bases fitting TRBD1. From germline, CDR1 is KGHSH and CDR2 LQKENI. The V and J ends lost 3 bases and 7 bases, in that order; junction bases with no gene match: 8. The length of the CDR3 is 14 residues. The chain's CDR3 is CASSPDRSRSGYTF. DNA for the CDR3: TGTGCCAGCTCACCGGACAGGTCCCGGTCTGGCTACACCTTC.

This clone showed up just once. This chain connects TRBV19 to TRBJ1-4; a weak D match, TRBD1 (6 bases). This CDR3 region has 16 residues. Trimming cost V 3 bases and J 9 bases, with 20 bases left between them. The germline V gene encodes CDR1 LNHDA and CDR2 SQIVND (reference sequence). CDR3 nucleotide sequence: TGTGCCAGTAGTATTGCGAGGGGGGGCGATTTTCAAAAACTGTTTTTT. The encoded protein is CASSIARGGDFQKLFF.

The CDR3 reads CASSLASSGGPQETQYF. The CDR3 DNA reads TGTGCCAGCAGCTTGGCGTCTAGCGGGGGCCCACAAGAGACCCAGTACTTC. This sequence joins TRBV5-4 and TRBJ2-5; 10 nucleotides agree with TRBD2. The CDR3 covers 17 residues. Trimming took 0 bases from V and 2 from J; bases not matched to a gene: 7. The V gene's germline CDR1 is SGHNT and CDR2 YYREEE (reference sequence).

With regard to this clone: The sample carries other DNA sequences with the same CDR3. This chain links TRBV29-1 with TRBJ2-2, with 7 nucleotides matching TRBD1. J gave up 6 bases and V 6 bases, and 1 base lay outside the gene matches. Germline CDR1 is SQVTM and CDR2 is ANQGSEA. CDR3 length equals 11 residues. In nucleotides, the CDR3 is TGCAGCGTCAGGGGGTCCGGGGAGCTGTTTTTT. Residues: CSVRGSGELFF.

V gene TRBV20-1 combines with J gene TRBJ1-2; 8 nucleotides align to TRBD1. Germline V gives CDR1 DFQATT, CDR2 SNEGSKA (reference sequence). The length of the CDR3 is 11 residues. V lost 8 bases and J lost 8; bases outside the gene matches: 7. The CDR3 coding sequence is TGCAGTCTACCGACAGGGGTAGGCTACACCTTC. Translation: CSLPTGVGYTF.

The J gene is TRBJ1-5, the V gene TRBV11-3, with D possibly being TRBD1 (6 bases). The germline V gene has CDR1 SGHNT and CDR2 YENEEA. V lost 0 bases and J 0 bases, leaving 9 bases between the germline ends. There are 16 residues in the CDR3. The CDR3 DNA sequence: TGTGCCAGCAGCTTAGAAGGACAGAATAGCAATCAGCCCCAGCATTTT. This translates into CASSLEGQNSNQPQHF.

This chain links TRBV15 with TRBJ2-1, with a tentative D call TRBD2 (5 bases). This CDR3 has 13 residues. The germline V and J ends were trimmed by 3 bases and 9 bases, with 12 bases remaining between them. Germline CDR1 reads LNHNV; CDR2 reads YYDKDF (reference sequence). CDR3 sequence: CATSSDLAGEQFF. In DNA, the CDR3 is TGTGCCACCAGCAGCGACCTAGCCGGTGAGCAGTTCTTC.

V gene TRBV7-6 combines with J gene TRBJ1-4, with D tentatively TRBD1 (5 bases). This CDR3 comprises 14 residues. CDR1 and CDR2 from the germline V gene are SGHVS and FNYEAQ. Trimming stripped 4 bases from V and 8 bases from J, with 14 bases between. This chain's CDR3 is CASSSVQGGEKLFF. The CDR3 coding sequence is TGTGCCAGCAGCTCCGTCCAGGGAGGAGAAAAACTGTTTTTT. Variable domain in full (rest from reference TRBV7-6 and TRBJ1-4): GAGVSQSPRYKVTKRGQDVALRCDPISGHVSLYWYRQALGQGPEFLTYFNYEAQQDKSGLPNDRFSAERPEGSISTLTIQRTEQRDSAMYRCASSSVQGGEKLFFGSGTQLSVL.

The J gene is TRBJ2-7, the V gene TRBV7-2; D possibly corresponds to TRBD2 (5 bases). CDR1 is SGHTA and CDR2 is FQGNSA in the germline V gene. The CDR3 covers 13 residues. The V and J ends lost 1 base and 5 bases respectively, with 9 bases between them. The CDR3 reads CASSLVPGDEQYF. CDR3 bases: TGTGCCAGCAGCTTAGTGCCCGGGGACGAGCAGTACTTC.

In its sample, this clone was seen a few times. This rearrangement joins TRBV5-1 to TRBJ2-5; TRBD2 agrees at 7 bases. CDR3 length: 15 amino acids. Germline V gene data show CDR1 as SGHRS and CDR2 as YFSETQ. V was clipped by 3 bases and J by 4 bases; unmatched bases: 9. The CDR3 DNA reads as TGCGCCAGCAGCTGGAGGGCTAGCGGACTAGAGACCCAGTACTTC. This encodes CASSWRASGLETQYF.

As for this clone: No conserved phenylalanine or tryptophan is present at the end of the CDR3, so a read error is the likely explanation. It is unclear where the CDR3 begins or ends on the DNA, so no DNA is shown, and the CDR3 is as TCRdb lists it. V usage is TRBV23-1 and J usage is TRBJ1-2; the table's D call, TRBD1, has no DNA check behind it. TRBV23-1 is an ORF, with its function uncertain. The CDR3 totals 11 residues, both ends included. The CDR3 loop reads CASSQSGQGAV.

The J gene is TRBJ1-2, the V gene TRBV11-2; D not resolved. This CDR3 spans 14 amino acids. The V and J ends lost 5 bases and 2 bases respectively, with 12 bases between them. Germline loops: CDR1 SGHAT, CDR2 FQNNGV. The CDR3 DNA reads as TGTGCCAGCAGCCTCCGGGAAGGGAACTATGGCTACACCTTC. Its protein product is CASSLREGNYGYTF.

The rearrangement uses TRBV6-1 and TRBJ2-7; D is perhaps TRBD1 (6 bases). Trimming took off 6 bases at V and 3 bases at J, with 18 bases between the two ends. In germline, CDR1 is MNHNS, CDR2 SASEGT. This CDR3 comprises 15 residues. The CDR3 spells CASSEPPGRGYEQYF. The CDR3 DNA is TGTGCCAGCAGCGAACCCCCCGGCAGGGGCTACGAGCAGTACTTC.

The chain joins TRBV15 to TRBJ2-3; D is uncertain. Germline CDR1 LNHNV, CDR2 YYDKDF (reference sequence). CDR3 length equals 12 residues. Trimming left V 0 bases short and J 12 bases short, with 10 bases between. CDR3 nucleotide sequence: TGTGCCACCAGCAGAGATGTCGAGCGCCAGTATTTT. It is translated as CATSRDVERQYF.